At least ten counts were recorded for the clone carrying this T cell receptor beta chain. The antigen remains undetermined. Time point described: blood at routine non-recurrence follow-up after resection. Tumor, nontumor lung or frozen PBMC supplied whole RNA that was sequenced unsorted. Between the trimmed V and J ends, which lost 4 bases and 1 base, there was a span of 7 bases. Looked up from germline, CDR1 is SNHLY and CDR2 is FYNNEI. This CDR3 region has 13 residues. This sample is part of a study of spatial heterogeneity in lung cancer. Study-level information: Detection of beta-chain sequences consistently exceeded that of alpha-chain sequences.

One entry per CDR3 protein results from TCRdb running MiXCR on the 5' RACE reads. The data show about 29,000 distinct CDR3 sequences, 10% seen once. Study-wide results and caveats: Among blood samples, ubiquitous expanded tumor TCRs appeared more at resection than at follow-up.

This receptor was identified in a female donor with early-stage non-small cell lung cancer. This specimen consisted of PBMCs, obtained at follow-up. This chain connects TRBV2 to TRBJ1-1; D call uncertain. This CDR3 is CASSVRANTEAFF. In DNA form, the CDR3 reads TGTGCCAGCAGTGTACGGGCGAACACTGAAGCTTTCTTT. Combining the CDR3 with reference TRBV2 and TRBJ1-1 gives the whole variable domain EPEVTQTPSHQVTQMGQEVILRCVPISNHLYFYWYRQILGQKVEFLVSFYNNEISEKSEIFDDQFSVERPDGSNFTLKIRSTKLEDSAMYFCASSVRANTEAFFGQGTRLTVV.